This TCR beta chain derives from a study of blood T cells in healthy people across ages. Across the whole study: About one barcoded beta molecule per two T cells was the capture yield of template switching. Whole-study findings and limits: Diversity of TCR beta correlated strongly with naive T cell percentage.

The CDR3 is made up of 15 amino acids. Germline V gene sequence: CDR1 SGHAT, CDR2 FQNNGV. A word on this clonotype: The antigen remains undetermined. At one end, the junction sequence differs from germline, possibly due to a read error.

Together with a sample-barcoded 5' primer, a J-beta primer mix was included in a second PCR lasting roughly 6 to 12 cycles. TCRdb processed the 5' RACE reads anew with MiXCR; each CDR3 protein has one entry. The repertoire holds some 1.6 million distinct CDR3 sequences, about 31% seen once, with 10% to 12% in the top ten. The chain combines TRBV11-2 with TRBJ2-6, with D possibly TRBD1 on 5 matching bases. The sequenced material came from blood. This clonotype was obtained from a woman aged 30 to 39 in good health. The CDR3 DNA follows: TGTGCCAGCAGCTTACAGGGAACTGGGGCCAACGTCCCGACTTTC. Its translation is CASSLQGTGANVPTF.